This TCR beta chain was found in a study of T cell changes during pregnancy in multiple sclerosis. Between the trimmed V and J ends, which lost 4 bases and 7 bases, there was a span of 11 bases. The CDR3 totals 12 residues. CDR1 and CDR2 (germline): SGHRS, YFSETQ. Assay: immunoSEQ multiplex PCR; the TCRdb copy retains only in-frame clones and omits some. The sample has roughly 37,000 clones; roughly 91% are singletons. The sample consisted of CD4+ T cells from peripheral blood mononuclear cells, taken in the second trimester of pregnancy. The rearrangement joins TRBV5-1 to TRBJ1-1, with a weak D call TRBD1 (5 bases). The TCR sequence derives from a female donor in good health, enrolled as a control in a pregnancy study. CDR3 in amino acids: CASSEIRDEAFF. In DNA form, the CDR3 reads TGCGCCAGCAGCGAGATCAGGGATGAAGCTTTCTTT.